This is a list of T cell receptor beta chains from one sample in a study of Graves' ophthalmopathy and Graves' hyperthyroidism. Each CDR3 protein is one row after TCRdb ran MiXCR on the multiplex PCR reads. The repertoire holds some 390,000 distinct CDR3 sequences, with approximately 20% as singletons. Input material: peripheral blood. These receptors all come from a woman aged 18-29 years with Graves' ophthalmopathy. The CDR3 runs from the conserved cysteine through the conserved F or W. D genes are given only for firm matches. Clone size is not always given. Where it is, it says once, few, many or a class for expanded clones.

V gene	J gene	D gene	clone size	CDR3 protein	CDR3 DNA
TRBV24-1	TRBJ1-3	TRBD1	-	CATTRQGLDNTIYF	TGTGCCACCACAAGACAGGGGCTGGATAACACCATATATTTT
TRBV20-1	TRBJ2-7	-	-	CSVKRRKLTEQYF	TGCAGTGTAAAGAGAAGGAAGTTGACCGAGCAGTACTTC
TRBV6-2/TRBV6-3	TRBJ1-5	-	-	CASTLDGPRQPQHF	TGTGCCAGCACCCTGGACGGGCCGCGGCAGCCCCAGCATTTT
TRBV28	TRBJ2-7	TRBD1	many	CASRDRGQGRSYEQYF	TGTGCCAGCAGGGACAGGGGACAGGGTAGGTCCTACGAGCAGTACTTC
TRBV11-2	TRBJ2-7	TRBD1	many	CASSLGAGGGYEQYF	TGTGCCAGCAGCTTAGGGGCAGGGGGCGGTTACGAGCAGTACTTC
TRBV4-1	TRBJ2-7	TRBD1	many	CASSLTPPQRTGSSYEQYF	TGCGCCAGCAGCCTAACCCCCCCCCAGAGGACAGGCTCGTCCTACGAGCAGTACTTC
TRBV18	TRBJ2-5	-	many	CASSPPIGGVTQYF	TGTGCCAGCTCACCACCGATTGGGGGAGTGACCCAGTACTTC
TRBV12-3/TRBV12-4	TRBJ1-2	-	-	CASSLGDAANYGYTF	TGTGCCAGCAGTTTGGGGGACGCAGCTAACTATGGCTACACCTTC
TRBV6-5	TRBJ1-5	-	many	CASSYPENSNQPQHF	TGTGCCAGCAGTTACCCTGAAAATAGCAATCAGCCCCAGCATTTT
TRBV25-1	TRBJ2-7	TRBD2	many	CASSESGTSRSEQYF	TGTGCCAGCAGTGAATCCGGGACTAGCCGGAGCGAGCAGTACTTC
TRBV4-3	TRBJ2-2	TRBD2	-	CASSQGLVAMPGELFF	TGCGCCAGCAGCCAGGGACTAGTAGCAATGCCCGGGGAGCTGTTTTTT
TRBV20-1	TRBJ1-1	TRBD1	-	CSARMGQGNTEAFF	TGCAGTGCTAGAATGGGACAGGGGAACACTGAAGCTTTCTTT
TRBV30	TRBJ1-6	TRBD1	many	CAWRGRGLNNSPLHF	TGTGCCTGGAGGGGCAGGGGGTTGAATAATTCACCCCTCCACTTT
TRBV4-1	TRBJ1-2	-	many	CASSRSGIYGYTF	TGCGCCAGCAGCCGTTCCGGGATCTATGGCTACACCTTC
TRBV6-1	TRBJ1-2	-	many	CASSSGQTKGYGYTF	TGTGCCAGCAGCTCGGGACAAACCAAGGGGTATGGCTACACCTTC
TRBV6-5	TRBJ2-7	-	many	CASGFHRGAGPSYEQYF	TGTGCCAGCGGTTTCCATAGGGGGGCGGGTCCCTCCTACGAGCAGTACTTC
TRBV30	TRBJ2-2	TRBD1	many	CAWSQGDGELFF	TGTGCCTGGAGCCAGGGGGACGGGGAGCTGTTTTTT
TRBV6-2/TRBV6-3	TRBJ2-1	-	many	CASTHSSRGGSSYNEQFF	TGTGCCAGCACCCACTCCTCGAGGGGGGGCAGCTCCTACAATGAGCAGTTCTTC
TRBV28	TRBJ2-5	-	many	CASSSPGGRETQYF	TGTGCCAGCAGTTCTCCGGGGGGCCGGGAGACCCAGTACTTC
TRBV20-1	TRBJ2-2	-	many	CSARGSRGPNTGELFF	TGCAGTGCTAGAGGGAGTCGAGGTCCGAACACCGGGGAGCTGTTTTTT
TRBV19	TRBJ1-1	TRBD1	-	CASSPRTGRGSAEAFF	TGTGCCAGTAGTCCCCGGACAGGGAGGGGTTCCGCTGAAGCTTTCTTT
TRBV5-1	TRBJ2-7	-	many	CASSLVATSYEQYF	TGCGCCAGCAGCTTGGTAGCGACGTCCTACGAGCAGTACTTC
TRBV6-7	TRBJ1-1	-	many	CASSCRPVNTEAFF	TGTGCCAGCAGTTGTCGACCGGTGAACACTGAAGCTTTCTTT
TRBV12-3/TRBV12-4	TRBJ2-5	-	many	CASSRLFGSGETQYF	TGTGCCAGCAGTCGACTCTTCGGCAGTGGAGAGACCCAGTACTTC
TRBV29-1	TRBJ2-7	TRBD2	many	CSVGGVTSGRAYEQYF	TGCAGCGTTGGTGGCGTGACTAGCGGGAGGGCCTACGAGCAGTACTTC
TRBV5-4	TRBJ1-3	-	many	CASTNGPRGNTIYF	TGTGCCAGCACAAACGGGCCCCGAGGCAACACCATATATTTT
TRBV12-3/TRBV12-4	TRBJ2-7	-	many	CASSLDRTAPYEQYF	TGTGCCAGCAGTCTCGACAGGACCGCCCCCTACGAGCAGTACTTC
TRBV28	TRBJ2-7	-	-	CASSRGPLGYEQYF	TGTGCCAGCAGCAGGGGACCCCTTGGCTACGAGCAGTACTTC